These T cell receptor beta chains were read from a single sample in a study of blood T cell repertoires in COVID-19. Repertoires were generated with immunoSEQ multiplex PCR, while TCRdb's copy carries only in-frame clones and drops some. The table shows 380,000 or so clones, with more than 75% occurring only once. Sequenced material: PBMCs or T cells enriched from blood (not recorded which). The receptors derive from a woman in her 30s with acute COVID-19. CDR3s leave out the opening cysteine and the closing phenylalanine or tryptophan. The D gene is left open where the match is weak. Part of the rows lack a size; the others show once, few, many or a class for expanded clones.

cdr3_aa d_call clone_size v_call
ASSVQGPDTEAF TRBD1 once TRBV25-1
ASSEEASGVLDEQF TRBD2 NA TRBV6-1
ASSGDSFNEKLF TRBD1 NA TRBV9
ASSLDGGYSYEQY NA NA TRBV7-2
ASSLQRGPGANVLT NA NA TRBV4-3
ASSFGLASTYEQY TRBD2 few TRBV5-1
ASSLGSARGYNSPLH NA NA TRBV5-5
ASSTRTGAGLTDTQY TRBD1 NA TRBV19
ASSSRGLAETQY NA few TRBV7-2
ASSSRTSKADTQY TRBD2 NA TRBV7-2
ASSQGEIQY NA NA TRBV3-1/TRBV3-2
ASSFKTGLTEAF NA NA TRBV27
ASSLGQGGGEKLF TRBD1 NA TRBV18
ASSLVGGYGYT NA NA TRBV11-3
ASSFKGAGELF NA NA TRBV6-5
ASSLTGLGYEQY NA NA TRBV5-6
ASIGGGPETQY NA NA TRBV7-9
ASRDRGKNNEQF TRBD1 NA TRBV19
ASSVDSGGAETQY TRBD2 NA TRBV9
ASSQERISNQPQH NA NA TRBV4-3
ASSHRTATNSPLH NA NA TRBV4-3
ASSPHAGAGGETQY NA once TRBV5-8
ASSFTGVEKLF NA NA TRBV28
ASSKSWGQGAVSGYT NA NA TRBV21-1
ASSFLSGQRLTDTQY NA NA TRBV27
ASSLGTGVH TRBD1 NA TRBV12-3/TRBV12-4
ASSLYSGLNQPQH NA NA TRBV28
ASSLVDRGTDTQY TRBD1 NA TRBV5-1
ASSQDLTGYEKLF NA NA TRBV4-2
ASSRGYSWTTTNEKLF NA NA TRBV5-1
ASSLDAGTGFYEQY TRBD1 NA TRBV9
ASSPHPHGGDYEQY TRBD2 NA TRBV9
ASSSPGQGNTGELF TRBD1 NA TRBV11-2
ASRRNQGGGYNSPLH NA NA TRBV27
ASSTSGQLNNQPQH TRBD1 NA TRBV19
ASSELGAGGNYGYT NA NA TRBV25-1
ASSLSGVEYTEAF NA NA TRBV7-2